The 13 T cell receptor beta chains reported below all come from one sample, sequenced in a study of shared clonotypes between healthy human individuals. Sequenced by immunoSEQ multiplex PCR; TCRdb stores in-frame clones only, minus some. The table includes approximately 400,000 clones, about 96% detected once. Sequencing used memory CD8+ T cells sorted from blood. As to subset: CD45RO+ cells pooled with CCR7-negative TemRA cells. The receptor source for this set is a man aged 25-45 years in good health.

The table lists this clone with a count of one. The rearrangement links TRBV2 to TRBJ2-7; 7 bases agree with TRBD2. V was pared by 4 bases and J by 4 bases, with 10 bases of the junction left unmatched. CDR3 size: 15 residues. Per germline, CDR1 SNHLY and CDR2 FYNNEI. CDR3 coding DNA: TGTGCCAGCAGTGTAAGCTTAGCGGGCCCTTACGAGCAGTACTTC. It yields the protein CASSVSLAGPYEQYF.

Written as DNA, the CDR3 is TGTGCCAGCAGTTCAGGGGGCGCAGGCGAGACCCAGTACTTC. Amino acid sequence: CASSSGGAGETQYF. The chain carries TRBV6-1 and TRBJ2-5; 8 bases are shared with TRBD1. After removal of 5 bases from V and 5 bases from J, the junction contained 7 bases not matched to a gene. This CDR3 has 14 residues. Germline V gene data show CDR1 as MNHNS and CDR2 as SASEGT.

This clone was recorded once. This chain uses TRBV4-2 with TRBJ1-1; weak D call: TRBD1 (6 bases). The CDR3 loop spans 16 amino acids. The germline V and J ends were trimmed by 2 bases and 8 bases, with 21 bases remaining between them. From germline, CDR1 is LGHNA and CDR2 YNFKEQ. CDR3 loop: CASSQNLLQGSGEAFF. DNA for the CDR3: TGTGCCAGCAGCCAAAATCTCCTACAGGGAAGTGGGGAAGCTTTCTTT.

V gene TRBV28 combines with J gene TRBJ2-3; D is perhaps TRBD2 (5 bases). V was shortened by 3 bases and J by 3 bases, with 10 bases between the two germline ends. The CDR3 has 14 residues. The germline gives CDR1 MDHEN, CDR2 SYDVKM. The CDR3 DNA sequence: TGTGCCAGCAGTTTCTCCGGGAAGACAGATACGCAGTATTTT. It specifies CASSFSGKTDTQYF. Together with reference TRBV28 and TRBJ2-3, the CDR3 gives the full variable domain: DVKVTQSSRYLVKRTGEKVFLECVQDMDHENMFWYRQDPGLGLRLIYFSYDVKMKEKGDIPEGYSVSREKKERFSLILESASTNQTSMYLCASSFSGKTDTQYFGPGTRLTVL.

This chain uses TRBV5-1 with TRBJ1-1, with TRBD1 matching 10 bases. Losses at the gene ends were 3 bases for V and 5 bases for J; bases not matched to a gene: 7. Germline CDR1 reads SGHRS; CDR2 reads YFSETQ. The CDR3 length is 15 residues. The CDR3 loop reads CASSWGQGRVTEAFF. The DNA for the CDR3 is TGCGCCAGCAGCTGGGGACAGGGGAGGGTGACTGAAGCTTTCTTT. Full variable domain (outside the CDR3, taken from reference TRBV5-1 and TRBJ1-1): KAGVTQTPRYLIKTRGQQVTLSCSPISGHRSVSWYQQTPGQGLQFLFEYFSETQRNKGNFPGRFSGRQFSNSRSEMNVSTLELGDSALYLCASSWGQGRVTEAFFGQGTRLTVV.

The chain uses TRBV28 and TRBJ1-5, with unresolved D. Per the germline V gene, CDR1 is MDHEN and CDR2 is SYDVKM. Trimming took off 3 bases at V and 2 bases at J, with 8 bases between the two ends. The CDR3 sequence is 14 residues long. The CDR3 DNA reads as TGTGCCAGCAGTTTGGGGTTGGGCAATCAGCCCCAGCATTTT. The encoded protein is CASSLGLGNQPQHF.

The J gene is TRBJ2-4, the V gene TRBV29-1, with D perhaps matching TRBD2 (6 bases). The V gene lost 4 bases and the J gene lost 3 bases, with 13 bases spanning the gap. Germline V CDR1 and CDR2: SQVTM, ANQGSEA. CDR3 size: 14 residues. CDR3 sequence (DNA): TGCAGCGTTGGCCGGGGGAGCGACAAAAACATTCAGTACTTC. Translated: CSVGRGSDKNIQYF.

The chain combines TRBV6-5 with TRBJ1-2; D may be TRBD1 (5 bases). From germline, CDR1 is MNHEY and CDR2 SVGAGI. The V end was cut by 5 bases, the J end by 1 base, with 8 bases between. CDR3 length equals 13 residues. The CDR3 reads CASSPQGNYGYTF. The CDR3 DNA reads as TGTGCCAGCAGTCCGCAGGGTAACTATGGCTACACCTTC.

The chain is built from TRBV11-2 and TRBJ2-6; TRBD1 matches 11 bases. The CDR3 is made up of 18 amino acids. The V gene's germline CDR1 is SGHAT and CDR2 FQNNGV. The trim removed 6 bases at V and 4 bases at J, leaving 11 bases unmatched. DNA of the CDR3: TGTGCCAGCAGGAGCGCGGGACAGGGGGGAGAAGGGGCCAACGTCCTGACTTTC. This codes for CASRSAGQGGEGANVLTF.

The rearrangement links TRBV28 to TRBJ2-1; 15 bases line up with TRBD2. Germline loops: CDR1 MDHEN, CDR2 SYDVKM. The CDR3 contains 20 residues. The V and J ends lost 10 bases and 4 bases, in that order; junction bases with no gene match: 20. The CDR3 region is CATGQGLGLAGGPFYNEQFF. DNA of the CDR3: TGTGCCACGGGACAGGGGCTAGGACTAGCGGGAGGGCCGTTTTACAATGAGCAGTTCTTC.

The chain links TRBV7-2 to TRBJ1-1; a weak D match, TRBD1 (6 bases). V was cut by 5 bases and J by 8 bases, with 18 bases left in between. The CDR3 loop spans 14 amino acids. From germline, CDR1 is SGHTA and CDR2 FQGNSA. The CDR3 bases are TGTGCCAGCAGCAAAGGGGGGCCTACACAAGAAGCTTTCTTT. Its protein product is CASSKGGPTQEAFF.

On this clone itself: Other DNA sequences in the sample encode the same CDR3. The V and J genes are TRBV2 and TRBJ2-2, with a tentative D call TRBD2 (6 bases). The V gene lost 2 bases and the J gene lost 5 bases, with 6 bases spanning the gap. The CDR3 has 13 residues. The V gene's germline CDR1 is SNHLY and CDR2 FYNNEI. The CDR3 nucleotides read TGTGCCAGCAGTGAACGGGGGACCGGGGAGCTGTTTTTT. Its protein is CASSERGTGELFF.

The chain carries TRBV5-6 and TRBJ2-7, with D maybe TRBD1 (6 bases). The germline V gene encodes CDR1 SGHDT and CDR2 YYEEEE. Trimming removed 4 bases at V and 4 bases at J, with 9 bases between. The length of the CDR3 is 12 residues. The CDR3 spells CASSRDRYEQYF. The DNA for the CDR3 is TGTGCCAGCAGCCGTGACAGGTACGAGCAGTACTTC.